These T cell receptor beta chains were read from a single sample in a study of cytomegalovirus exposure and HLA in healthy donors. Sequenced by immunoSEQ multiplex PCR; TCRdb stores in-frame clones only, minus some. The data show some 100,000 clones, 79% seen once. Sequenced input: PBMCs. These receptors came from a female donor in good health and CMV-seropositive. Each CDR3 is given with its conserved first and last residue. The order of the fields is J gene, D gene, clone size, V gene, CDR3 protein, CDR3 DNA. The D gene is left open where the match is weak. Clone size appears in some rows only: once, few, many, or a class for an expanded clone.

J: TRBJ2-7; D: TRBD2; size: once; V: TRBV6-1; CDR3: CAGGGYEQYF; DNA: TGTGCCGGGGGGGGATACGAGCAGTACTTC
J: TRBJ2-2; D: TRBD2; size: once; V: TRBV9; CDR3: CASSVEPGGTGELFF; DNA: TGTGCCAGCAGCGTAGAACCGGGGGGCACCGGGGAGCTGTTTTTT
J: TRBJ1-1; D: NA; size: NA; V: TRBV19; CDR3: CASRSRNTEAFF; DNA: TGTGCCAGTAGGTCGAGGAACACTGAAGCTTTCTTT
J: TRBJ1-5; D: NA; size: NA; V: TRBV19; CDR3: CASTLKGGNQPQHF; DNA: TGTGCCAGTACCCTCAAGGGGGGCAATCAGCCCCAGCATTTT
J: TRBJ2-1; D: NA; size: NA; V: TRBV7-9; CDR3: CASSSIAFEQFF; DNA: TGTGCCAGCAGCTCCATAGCATTTGAGCAGTTCTTC
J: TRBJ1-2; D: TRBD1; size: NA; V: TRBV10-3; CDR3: CAISGTGNYGYTF; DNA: TGTGCCATCAGTGGGACAGGGAACTATGGCTACACCTTC
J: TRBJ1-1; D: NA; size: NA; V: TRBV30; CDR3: CAWRSPGILNTEAFF; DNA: TGTGCCTGGAGGTCGCCAGGGATTTTGAACACTGAAGCTTTCTTT
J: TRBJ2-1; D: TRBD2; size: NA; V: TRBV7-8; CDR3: CASSPALAGGPNEQFF; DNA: TGTGCCAGCAGCCCAGCTCTCGCGGGGGGGCCCAATGAGCAGTTCTTC
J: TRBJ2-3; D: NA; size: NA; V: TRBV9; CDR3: CASSVATRADMQYF; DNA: TGTGCCAGCAGCGTAGCTACGAGGGCAGATATGCAGTATTTT
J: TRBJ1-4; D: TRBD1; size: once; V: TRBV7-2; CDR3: CASSLTGQGSEKLFF; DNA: TGTGCCAGCAGCTTGACGGGACAGGGGAGCGAAAAACTGTTTTTT
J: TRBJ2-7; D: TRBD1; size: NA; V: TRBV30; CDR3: CAWGRTGGANEQYF; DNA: TGTGCCTGGGGCAGGACAGGGGGCGCGAACGAGCAGTACTTC
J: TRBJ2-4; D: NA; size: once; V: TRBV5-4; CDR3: CASSTGGTSQNSQYF; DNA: TGTGCCAGCAGCACTGGTGGAACAAGCCAAAACAGTCAGTACTTC
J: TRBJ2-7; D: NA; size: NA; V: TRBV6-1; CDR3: CASSESGAYEQYF; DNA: TGTGCCAGCAGTGAGTCAGGGGCTTACGAGCAGTACTTC
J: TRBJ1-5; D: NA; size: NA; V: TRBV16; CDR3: CASSDYRDDPNQPQHF; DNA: TGTGCCAGCAGCGACTACAGGGACGATCCCAATCAGCCCCAGCATTTT
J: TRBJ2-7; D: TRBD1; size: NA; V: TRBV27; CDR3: CASRDPGQKQYF; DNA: TGTGCCAGCAGAGACCCGGGACAGAAGCAGTACTTC
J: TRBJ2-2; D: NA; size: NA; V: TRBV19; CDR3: CASSTGLVWTGELFF; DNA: TGTGCCAGTAGTACCGGACTTGTTTGGACCGGGGAGCTGTTTTTT
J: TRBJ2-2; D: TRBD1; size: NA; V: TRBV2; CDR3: CASSEDRVGELFF; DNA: TGTGCCAGCAGTGAGGACAGGGTTGGGGAGCTGTTTTTT
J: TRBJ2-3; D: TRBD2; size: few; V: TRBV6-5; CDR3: CASGPSGSTVYF; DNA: TGTGCCAGCGGGCCTAGCGGGTCGACGGTCTATTTT
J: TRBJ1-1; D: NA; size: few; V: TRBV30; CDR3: CAWSVQGRVNTEAFF; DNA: TGTGCCTGGAGTGTACAGGGAAGGGTGAACACTGAAGCTTTCTTT
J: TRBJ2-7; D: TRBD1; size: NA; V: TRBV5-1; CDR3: CASSPYGQASTYEQYF; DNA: TGCGCCAGCAGCCCCTACGGACAGGCGTCTACCTACGAGCAGTACTTC
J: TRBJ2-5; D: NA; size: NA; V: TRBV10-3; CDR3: CAISRGVETQYF; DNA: TGTGCCATCAGCAGGGGGGTCGAGACCCAGTACTTC
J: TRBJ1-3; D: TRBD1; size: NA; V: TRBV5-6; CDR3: CASTRTGTGNTIYF; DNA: TGTGCCAGCACCAGGACAGGGACCGGAAACACCATATATTTT
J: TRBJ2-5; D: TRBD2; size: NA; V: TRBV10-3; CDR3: CAIKVAGGETQYF; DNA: TGTGCCATCAAGGTGGCGGGAGGAGAGACCCAGTACTTC
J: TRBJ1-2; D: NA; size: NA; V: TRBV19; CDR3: CASSPRGLDYGYTF; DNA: TGTGCCAGTAGTCCCAGGGGTTTGGACTATGGCTACACCTTC
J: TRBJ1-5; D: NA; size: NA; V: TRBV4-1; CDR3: CASSPTALRGNQPQHF; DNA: TGCGCCAGCAGCCCCACGGCTCTGAGGGGCAATCAGCCCCAGCATTTT
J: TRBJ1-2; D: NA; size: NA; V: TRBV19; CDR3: CASSIEQANYGYTF; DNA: TGTGCCAGTAGTATAGAACAGGCTAACTATGGCTACACCTTC
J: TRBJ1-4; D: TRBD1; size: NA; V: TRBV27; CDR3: CASSFQGATNEKLFF; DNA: TGTGCCAGCAGTTTCCAGGGGGCTACTAATGAAAAACTGTTTTTT
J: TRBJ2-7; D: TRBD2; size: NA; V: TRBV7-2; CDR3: CASRKPGLAHEQYF; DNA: TGTGCCAGCAGAAAACCGGGACTAGCTCACGAGCAGTACTTC
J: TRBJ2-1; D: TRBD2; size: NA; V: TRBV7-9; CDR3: CASSTSSGRAYNEQFF; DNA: TGTGCCAGCAGCACCAGTAGCGGGAGGGCGTACAATGAGCAGTTCTTC
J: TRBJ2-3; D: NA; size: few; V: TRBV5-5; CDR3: CASSLAPLGRTDTQYF; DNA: TGTGCCAGCAGCTTGGCCCCACTAGGGCGCACAGATACGCAGTATTTT
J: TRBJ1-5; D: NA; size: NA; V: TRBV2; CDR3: CASTRSGFRSNQPQHF; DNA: TGTGCCAGCACACGGTCGGGGTTTCGTAGCAATCAGCCCCAGCATTTT
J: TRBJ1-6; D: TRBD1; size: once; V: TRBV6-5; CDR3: CASSYSLQGGSPLHF; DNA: TGTGCCAGCAGTTACTCTTTGCAGGGGGGATCACCCCTCCACTTT
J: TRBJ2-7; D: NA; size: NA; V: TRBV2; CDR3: CASSGVPREQYF; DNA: TGTGCCAGCAGCGGGGTCCCCCGGGAGCAGTACTTC
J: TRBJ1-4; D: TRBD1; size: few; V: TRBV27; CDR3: CASTFRSPFQTGRIEKLFF; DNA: TGTGCCAGCACCTTCCGGTCCCCGTTCCAGACAGGGAGGATTGAAAAACTGTTTTTT